Following are 14 T cell receptor beta chains from one sample sequenced in a study of cytomegalovirus exposure and HLA in healthy donors. 60 Vbeta and 13 Jbeta primers were used in PCR. TCRdb's copy holds only in-frame clones and misses some; the assay was immunoSEQ multiplex PCR. Here the sample spans more than 95,000 clones, under 90% being singletons. The sample taken for sequencing was PBMCs. These receptor sequences come from a middle-aged woman in good health and CMV-seropositive.

J is TRBJ2-2 and V is TRBV28, with 9 bases that match TRBD1. The CDR3 has 17 residues. Germline V lookup: CDR1 MDHEN, CDR2 SYDVKM. The ends lost 5 bases at V and 0 bases at J; junction bases unmatched: 7. The CDR3, as DNA: TGTGCCAGCAGTCAAACCGGGACAGGGCCGAACACCGGGGAGCTGTTTTTT. It encodes CASSQTGTGPNTGELFF.

This clone was picked up one time. V usage is TRBV5-1 and J usage is TRBJ2-5; the match to TRBD2 covers 7 bases. J lost 5 bases, V lost 3 bases, and 4 bases had no gene match. The CDR3 contains 13 residues. Germline V gene sequence: CDR1 SGHRS, CDR2 YFSETQ. The CDR3 bases are TGCGCCAGCAGCTATAGCGGGCTGGAGACCCAGTACTTC. This gives the protein CASSYSGLETQYF.

The chain joins TRBV5-4 to TRBJ2-7, with 9 nucleotides matching TRBD1. The CDR3 is made up of 14 amino acids. With V trimmed by 5 bases and J by 6 bases, 9 bases remained unmatched. Germline V gene lookup returns CDR1 SGHNT and CDR2 YYREEE (reference sequence). The DNA of the CDR3 is TGTGCCAGCAGTCGACCGGGACAGGGCCTCGAGCAGTACTTC. Protein: CASSRPGQGLEQYF.

The chain employs TRBV5-4 and TRBJ2-3; 8 bases are a match to TRBD2. This CDR3 spans 15 amino acids. The V gene end was trimmed by 1 base and the J gene end by 7 bases; junction bases not matched to a gene: 8. Germline V lookup: CDR1 SGHNT, CDR2 YYREEE (reference sequence). CDR3 residues: CASSLFAGGSHTQYF. The CDR3, as DNA: TGTGCCAGCAGCTTGTTTGCGGGAGGTAGCCATACGCAGTATTTT. The full variable domain, its missing parts supplied by reference TRBV5-4 and TRBJ2-3, is ETGVTQSPTHLIKTRGQQVTLRCSSQSGHNTVSWYQQALGQGPQFIFQYYREEENGRGNFPPRFSGLQFPNYSSELNVNALELDDSALYLCASSLFAGGSHTQYFGPGTRLTVL.

The chain combines TRBV6-5 with TRBJ2-1, with no clear D. CDR1 and CDR2 from the germline V gene are MNHEY and SVGAGI. This CDR3 region has 13 residues. V was trimmed by 6 bases and J by 6 bases, leaving 12 bases between them. CDR3 DNA sequence: TGTGCCAGCAGCTCAACCCCCAGCAATGAGCAGTTCTTC. It codes for CASSSTPSNEQFF.

The chain carries TRBV4-3 and TRBJ2-3; possible D gene TRBD1, 6 bases. Per germline, CDR1 LGHNA and CDR2 YSLEER. V was cut by 0 bases and J by 7 bases, with 11 bases left in between. CDR3 length: 14 amino acids. The CDR3 region is CASSQDYRVNTQYF. Here the CDR3 DNA reads TGCGCCAGCAGCCAAGATTACAGGGTAAATACGCAGTATTTT.

V and J are TRBV6-5 and TRBJ1-1; D possibly corresponds to TRBD1 (5 bases). Germline values: CDR1 MNHEY, CDR2 SVGAGI. V gave up 5 bases and J gave up 11 bases, with 24 bases separating them. This CDR3 is built from 15 residues. CDR3 sequence: CASSGGYFRDGGAFF. Here the CDR3 DNA reads TGTGCCAGCAGTGGGGGTTATTTCAGGGACGGGGGGGCTTTCTTT.

The chain employs TRBV5-8 and TRBJ1-2, with 7 bases lining up with TRBD1. The J segment lost 8 bases and the V segment lost 0 bases, leaving 10 bases of the junction unmatched. Looked up from germline, CDR1 is SGHTS and CDR2 is YDEGEE. The CDR3 contains 15 residues. The CDR3 nucleotides read TGTGCCAGCAGCTTGGTAGGGGGCGCGAATAGAGGCTACACCTTC. This codes for CASSLVGGANRGYTF. Using reference TRBV5-8 and TRBJ1-2 for the parts outside the CDR3, the full variable domain is EAGVTQSPTHLIKTRGQQATLRCSPISGHTSVYWYQQALGLGLQFLLWYDEGEERNRGNFPPRFSGRQFPNYSSELNVNALELEDSALYLCASSLVGGANRGYTFGSGTRLTVV.

This chain links TRBV6-4 with TRBJ1-1, with TRBD1 matching over 7 bases. CDR1 is MRHNA, CDR2 SNTAGT, per germline. Trimming cost V 8 bases and J 3 bases; bases outside gene matches: 6. This CDR3 comprises 13 residues. CDR3 sequence reads: CASRNRGDTEAFF. The DNA of the CDR3 is TGTGCCAGCCGAAACAGGGGAGACACTGAAGCTTTCTTT.

The chain carries TRBV2 and TRBJ2-1, with D unclear. The CDR3 is 12 residues long. V was clipped by 7 bases and J by 7 bases, with 11 bases between them. Germline CDR1 reads SNHLY; CDR2 reads FYNNEI. In DNA, the CDR3 is TGTGCCAGCATCTCAGCAGGAAATGAGCAGTTCTTC. This translates into CASISAGNEQFF.

The chain is built from TRBV15 and TRBJ2-7; TRBD2 agrees at 12 bases. The CDR3 is 16 residues long. In germline, CDR1 is LNHNV, CDR2 YYDKDF (reference sequence). V was pared by 6 bases and J by 7 bases, with 13 bases of the junction left unmatched. In DNA, the CDR3 is TGTGCCACCAGTCGGCCTGCTAGCGGGAGGGCCGAAGAGCAGTACTTC. It translates to CATSRPASGRAEEQYF.

V gene TRBV7-9 combines with J gene TRBJ2-1; no definite D call. This CDR3 is 11 amino acids long. V lost 5 bases to trimming and J lost 6 bases, with 5 bases between them. The germline CDR1 and CDR2 sequences are SEHNR and FQNEAQ (reference sequence). The CDR3 is CASSEANEQFF. The DNA for the CDR3 is TGTGCCAGCAGCGAAGCCAATGAGCAGTTCTTC.

This clone was seen a handful of times. V and J are TRBV30 and TRBJ2-1; TRBD1 is a possible D gene (6 bases). Germline lookup yields CDR1 GTSNPN and CDR2 SVGIG (reference sequence). The CDR3 consists of 14 residues. V lost 5 bases to trimming and J lost 0 bases, with 11 bases between them. CDR3 nucleotides: TGTGCCTGGGGGGGCATGAGCTCCTACAATGAGCAGTTCTTC. It specifies CAWGGMSSYNEQFF.

V is TRBV7-6 and J is TRBJ1-4, with D possibly TRBD1 on 5 matching bases. V lost 0 bases to trimming and J lost 7 bases, with 6 bases between them. The CDR3 contains 13 residues. CDR1 and CDR2 (germline): SGHVS, FNYEAQ. The CDR3 loop is CASSLAQGEKLFF. The CDR3 nucleotides are TGTGCCAGCAGCTTAGCTCAGGGTGAAAAACTGTTTTTT.